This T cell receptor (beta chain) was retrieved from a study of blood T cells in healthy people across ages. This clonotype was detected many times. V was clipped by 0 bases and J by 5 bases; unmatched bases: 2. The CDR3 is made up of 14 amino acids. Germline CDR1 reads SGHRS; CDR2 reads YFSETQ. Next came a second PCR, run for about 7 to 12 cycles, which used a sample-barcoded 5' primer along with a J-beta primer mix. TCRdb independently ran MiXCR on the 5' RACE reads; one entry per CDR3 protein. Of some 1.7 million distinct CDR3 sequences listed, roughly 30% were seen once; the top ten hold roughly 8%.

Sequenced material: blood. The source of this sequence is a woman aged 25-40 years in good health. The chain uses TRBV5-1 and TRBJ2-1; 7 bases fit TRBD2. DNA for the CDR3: TGCGCCAGCAGCTTGGGAGGGAGGGACAATGAGCAGTTCTTC. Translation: CASSLGGRDNEQFF. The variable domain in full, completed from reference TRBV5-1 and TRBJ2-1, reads KAGVTQTPRYLIKTRGQQVTLSCSPISGHRSVSWYQQTPGQGLQFLFEYFSETQRNKGNFPGRFSGRQFSNSRSEMNVSTLELGDSALYLCASSLGGRDNEQFFGPGTRLTVL.